This is a list of T cell receptor beta chains from one sample in a study of blood T cell repertoires in COVID-19. TCRdb's copy holds only in-frame clones and misses some; the assay was immunoSEQ multiplex PCR. The sample holds about 160,000 clones, 70% to 85% seen once. Sequenced input: peripheral blood. These receptor sequences come from a woman between 40 and 55 years old with COVID-19, enrolled during active disease. Each CDR3 is given with its conserved first and last residue. D genes are given only for firm matches. Size values are once, few and many counts, or a class for expanded clones, and some rows have none.

clone_size j_call d_call v_call cdr3_nt cdr3_aa
NA TRBJ2-6 TRBD1 TRBV3-1/TRBV3-2 TGTGCCAGCAGCCTCGGACAGGGGCAGTCTGGGGCCAACGTCCTGACTTTC CASSLGQGQSGANVLTF
NA TRBJ2-7 TRBD2 TRBV5-4 TGTGCCAGCAGCCCGGGACTAGCGGGAGGTAGGAACGAGCAGTACTTC CASSPGLAGGRNEQYF
NA TRBJ1-2 TRBD1 TRBV11-2 TGTGCCAGCAGCTTTGGGACACAGGGGGATGGCTACACCTTC CASSFGTQGDGYTF
NA TRBJ1-6 NA TRBV6-6 TGTGCCAGCAGTTACTCCGGCGGAGATAATTCACCCCTCCACTTT CASSYSGGDNSPLHF
NA TRBJ2-7 TRBD1 TRBV7-9 TGTGCCAGCAGCTTCACATCAGGGGGTCCAGGAGACGAGCAGTACTTC CASSFTSGGPGDEQYF
NA TRBJ2-2 NA TRBV2 TGTGCCAGCAGGCGGGGAAGGAACACCGGGGAGCTGTTTTTT CASRRGRNTGELFF
few TRBJ2-4 TRBD1 TRBV5-1 TGCGCCAGCAGCTCAACAGGGGGCCCGGCCAAAAACATTCAGTACTTC CASSSTGGPAKNIQYF
NA TRBJ1-1 TRBD1 TRBV25-1 TGTGCCAGCAGAAGACAGGGGGGTGAAGCTTTCTTT CASRRQGGEAFF
NA TRBJ2-1 TRBD2 TRBV7-2 TGTGCCAGCAGCTTTTGGGGCGGGAGTATCAATGAGCAGTTCTTC CASSFWGGSINEQFF
NA TRBJ1-1 NA TRBV6-5 TGTGCCAGCAGCAGGAGCGGCACTGAAGCTTTCTTT CASSRSGTEAFF
NA TRBJ1-5 NA TRBV11-2 TGTGCCAGCAGCTTAGGGGTTGGGAGGGGACAGCCCCAGCATTTT CASSLGVGRGQPQHF
NA TRBJ1-1 NA TRBV12-3/TRBV12-4 TGTGCCAGCAGTCACAGGGCCGGAGCTTTCTTT CASSHRAGAFF
once TRBJ2-5 NA TRBV5-8 TGTGCCAGCAGCTTGTCTGTGCGGCGGGGGACCCAGTACTTC CASSLSVRRGTQYF
NA TRBJ2-7 NA TRBV5-1 TGCGCCAGCGCACCAGGGGCCCTGACCTACGAGCAGTACTTC CASAPGALTYEQYF
NA TRBJ1-1 TRBD1 TRBV28 TGTGCCTCGAGGGGGACAGCCAACACTGAAGCTTTCTTT CASRGTANTEAFF
NA TRBJ2-7 TRBD2 TRBV19 TGTGCCAGTAGTCAAGGGCAGGGAGGGTACTACGAGCAGTACTTC CASSQGQGGYYEQYF
NA TRBJ2-7 TRBD2 TRBV5-1 TGCGCCAGCAGCTTGGGGCTAGCGGTCGAGCAGTACTTC CASSLGLAVEQYF
NA TRBJ1-1 NA TRBV19 TGTGCCAGCATGACAGATCCTAACACTGAAGCTTTCTTT CASMTDPNTEAFF
NA TRBJ2-7 TRBD1 TRBV28 TGTGCCAGCAGTTCAACAGGGGGGCCCTACGAGCAGTACTTC CASSSTGGPYEQYF
few TRBJ1-2 TRBD1 TRBV6-5 TGTGCCAGCAGTTACACAGGGGATGGCTACACCTTC CASSYTGDGYTF
NA TRBJ2-7 NA TRBV5-1 TGCGCCAGCAGCTTGGACAGACACGAGCAGTACTTC CASSLDRHEQYF
NA TRBJ2-5 NA TRBV6-5 TGTGCCAGCAGTCAACGACTAGGCTTCGGGGAGACCCAGTACTTC CASSQRLGFGETQYF
NA TRBJ1-1 NA TRBV5-4 TGTGCCAGCAGCTTGCAGGGCTGGATCACTGAAGCTTTCTTT CASSLQGWITEAFF
NA TRBJ2-3 NA TRBV14 TGTGCCAGCAGCAAGAACAACGTGGGCACAGATACGCAGTATTTT CASSKNNVGTDTQYF
NA TRBJ2-3 TRBD2 TRBV19 TGTGCCAGTAGTCCCGGGACTAGCGAGACAGATACGCAGTATTTT CASSPGTSETDTQYF
NA TRBJ1-1 TRBD1 TRBV7-8 TGTGCCAGCAGCCGGGACAGGGCGAACACTGAAGCTTTCTTT CASSRDRANTEAFF
NA TRBJ1-2 TRBD1 TRBV11-2 TGTGCCAGCAGCATTGCGGGACAGGGTTTCGGCTACACCTTC CASSIAGQGFGYTF
NA TRBJ1-2 NA TRBV3-1/TRBV3-2 TGTGCCAGCAGCAACTTACGGGTTCCCCACACCTTC CASSNLRVPHTF
NA TRBJ2-3 NA TRBV10-1 TGCGCCAGCAGTGAGTCCGGGGTGAATACAGATACGCAGTATTTT CASSESGVNTDTQYF
NA TRBJ2-1 TRBD1 TRBV7-3 TGTGCCAGCAGCCAAGGTGACAGGGCCAGTGAGCAGTTCTTC CASSQGDRASEQFF
few TRBJ1-1 TRBD1 TRBV14 TGTGCCAGCCGGAGACAGGGCAGGAACACTGAAGCTTTCTTT CASRRQGRNTEAFF
NA TRBJ2-2 TRBD2 TRBV18 TGTGCCAGCTCACCAAATAGCGGGACGTCCGGGGAGCTGTTTTTT CASSPNSGTSGELFF
NA TRBJ1-5 NA TRBV6-5 TGTGCCAGCACCCCGGCAGGGTCCCAGCCCCAGCATTTT CASTPAGSQPQHF
NA TRBJ1-2 NA TRBV12-3/TRBV12-4 TGTGCCAGGGTAGACGAGGACTATGGCTACACCTTC CARVDEDYGYTF
once TRBJ2-6 NA TRBV15 TGTGCTACCCACTCTGGGGCCAACGTCCTGACTTTC CATHSGANVLTF
NA TRBJ2-1 TRBD2 TRBV12-3/TRBV12-4 TGTGCCAGCACTCCCGAACTAGCGGGAGTGCAGTTCTTC CASTPELAGVQFF
NA TRBJ2-5 NA TRBV5-1 TGCGCCAGCACCATAAGTCGGGGATGGCAAGAGACCCAGTACTTC CASTISRGWQETQYF
NA TRBJ1-3 NA TRBV28 TGTGCCAGCAGTTTTGCGGGCCAAAAGAACTCTGGAAACACCATATATTTT CASSFAGQKNSGNTIYF
NA TRBJ2-3 NA TRBV28 TGTGCCAGCAGCCCCACCCGCACTAATACGCAGTATTTT CASSPTRTNTQYF
NA TRBJ1-5 NA TRBV7-6 TGTGCCAGCAGCTTAGAGGGGTCCGTTCAGCCCCAGCATTTT CASSLEGSVQPQHF
NA TRBJ2-2 NA TRBV6-2/TRBV6-3 TGTGCCAGCAGCCGAAACGGGAACACCGGGGAGCTGTTTTTT CASSRNGNTGELFF
NA TRBJ2-7 TRBD2 TRBV28 TGTGCCAGCACTGGGGGGGCTAGCGGGGAGAAGTACGAGCAGTACTTC CASTGGASGEKYEQYF